This T cell receptor beta chain is from a study of shared clonotypes between healthy human individuals. This clone has only a few counts. Its specificity is unknown. Findings and caveats of the study: Memory subsets had estimated richness that was generally smaller than that of naive subsets. Sorted-subset sequencing, rarefaction showed, was incomplete despite large depth.

An even split of each subset's genomic DNA across several immunoSEQ plates was performed. Replicate PCRs for sorted subsets used about 200 ng DNA; this equaled 30,000 to 35,000 T cell genomes. Some clones are missing from TCRdb's copy, which holds only in-frame ones; the method was immunoSEQ multiplex PCR. Among over a million clones, 75% to 80% were seen once, and the ten largest hold approximately 0.52%. V lost 1 base to trimming and J lost 3 bases, with 9 bases between them. CDR1 and CDR2 (germline): SGHTA, FQGNSA. The CDR3 totals 14 residues. The sequence derives from a man younger than 30 in good health. Some clones in this sample may be carry-over from other donors' samples. The sample taken for sequencing was memory CD4+ T cells from PBMCs. The subset: CD45RA-negative fraction. The chain employs TRBV7-2 and TRBJ1-2; unclear D gene. Written as DNA, the CDR3 is TGTGCCAGCAGCTTAGAAAGGTTAGACTATGGCTACACCTTC. Translated: CASSLERLDYGYTF.